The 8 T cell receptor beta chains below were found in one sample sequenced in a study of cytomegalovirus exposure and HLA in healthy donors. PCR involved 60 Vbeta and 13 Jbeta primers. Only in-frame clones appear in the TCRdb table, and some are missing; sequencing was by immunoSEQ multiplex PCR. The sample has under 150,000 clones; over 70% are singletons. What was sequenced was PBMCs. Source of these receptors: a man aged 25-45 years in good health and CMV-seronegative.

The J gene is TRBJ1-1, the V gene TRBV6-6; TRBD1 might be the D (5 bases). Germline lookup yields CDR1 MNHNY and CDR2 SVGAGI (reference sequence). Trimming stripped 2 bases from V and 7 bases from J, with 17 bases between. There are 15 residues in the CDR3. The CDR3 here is CASSYVLGGLGEAFF. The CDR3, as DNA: TGTGCCAGCAGTTACGTCCTCGGGGGATTGGGTGAAGCTTTCTTT.

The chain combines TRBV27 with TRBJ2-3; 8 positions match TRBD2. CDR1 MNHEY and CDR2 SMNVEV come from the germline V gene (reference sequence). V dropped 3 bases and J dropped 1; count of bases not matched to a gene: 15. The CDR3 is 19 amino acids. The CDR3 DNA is TGTGCCAGCAGTTTTCTTCGCGGGAGGCCTAGTTTGGGCACAGATACGCAGTATTTT. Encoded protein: CASSFLRGRPSLGTDTQYF.

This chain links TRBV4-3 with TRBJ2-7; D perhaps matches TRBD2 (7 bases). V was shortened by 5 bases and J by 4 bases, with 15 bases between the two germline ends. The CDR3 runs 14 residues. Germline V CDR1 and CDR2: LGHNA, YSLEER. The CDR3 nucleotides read TGCGCCAGCAGCATTGGGGGGGGCGGATACGAGCAGTACTTC. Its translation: CASSIGGGGYEQYF.

The CDR3 is CASSPPTGDMNTEAFF. CDR3 nucleotides: TGTGCCAGCTCACCCCCGACAGGGGACATGAACACTGAAGCTTTCTTT. V usage is TRBV18 and J usage is TRBJ1-1, with 8 bases identical to TRBD1. The CDR3 loop spans 16 amino acids. Germline V gene sequence: CDR1 KGHSH, CDR2 LQKENI. V gave up 3 bases and J gave up 0 bases; unmatched junction bases: 6. Based on the CDR3 plus reference TRBV18 and TRBJ1-1, the full variable domain is NAGVMQNPRHLVRRRGQEARLRCSPMKGHSHVYWYRQLPEEGLKFMVYLQKENIIDESGMPKERFSAEFPKEGPSILRIQQVVRGDSAAYFCASSPPTGDMNTEAFFGQGTRLTVV.

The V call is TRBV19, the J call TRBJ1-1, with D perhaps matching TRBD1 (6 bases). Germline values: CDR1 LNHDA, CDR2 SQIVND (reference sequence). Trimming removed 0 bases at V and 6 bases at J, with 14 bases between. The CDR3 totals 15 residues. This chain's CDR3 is CASSIDFIAGAEAFF. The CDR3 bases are TGTGCCAGTAGTATAGATTTCATTGCAGGGGCTGAAGCTTTCTTT.

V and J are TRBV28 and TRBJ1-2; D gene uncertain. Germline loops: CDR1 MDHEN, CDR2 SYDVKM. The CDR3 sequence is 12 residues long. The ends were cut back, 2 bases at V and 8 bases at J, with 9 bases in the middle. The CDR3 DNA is TGTGCCAGCAGTTTAAGGAGTCGGGGCTACACCTTC. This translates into CASSLRSRGYTF.

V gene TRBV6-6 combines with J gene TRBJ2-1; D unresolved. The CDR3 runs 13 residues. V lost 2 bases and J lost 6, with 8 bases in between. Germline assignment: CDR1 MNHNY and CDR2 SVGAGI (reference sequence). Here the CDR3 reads CASSYRESNEQFF. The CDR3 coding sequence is TGTGCCAGCAGTTACCGAGAGAGCAATGAGCAGTTCTTC.

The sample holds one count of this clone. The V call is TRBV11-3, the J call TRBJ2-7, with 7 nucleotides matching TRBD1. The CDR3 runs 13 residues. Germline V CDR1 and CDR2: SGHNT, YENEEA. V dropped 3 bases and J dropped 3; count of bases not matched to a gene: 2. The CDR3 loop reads CASSFGDSYEQYF. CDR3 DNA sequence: TGTGCCAGCAGCTTCGGGGACAGCTACGAGCAGTACTTC.